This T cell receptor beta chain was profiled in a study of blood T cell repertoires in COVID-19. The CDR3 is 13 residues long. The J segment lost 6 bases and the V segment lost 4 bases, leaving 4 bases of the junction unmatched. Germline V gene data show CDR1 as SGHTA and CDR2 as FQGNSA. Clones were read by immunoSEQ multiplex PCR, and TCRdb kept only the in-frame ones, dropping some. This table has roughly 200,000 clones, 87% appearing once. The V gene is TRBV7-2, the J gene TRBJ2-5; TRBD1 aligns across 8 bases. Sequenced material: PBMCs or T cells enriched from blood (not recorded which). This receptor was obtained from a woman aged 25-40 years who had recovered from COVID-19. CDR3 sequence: CASSSRQGQTQYF. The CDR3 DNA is TGTGCCAGCAGCTCGCGACAGGGGCAGACCCAGTACTTC.